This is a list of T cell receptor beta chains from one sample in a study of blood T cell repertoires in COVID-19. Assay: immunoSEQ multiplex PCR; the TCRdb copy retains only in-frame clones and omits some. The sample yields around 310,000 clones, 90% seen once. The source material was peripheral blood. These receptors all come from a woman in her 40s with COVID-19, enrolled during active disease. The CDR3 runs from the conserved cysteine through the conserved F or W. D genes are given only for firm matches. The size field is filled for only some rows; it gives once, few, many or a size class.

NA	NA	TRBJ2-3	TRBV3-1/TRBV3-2	TGTGCCAGCAGCCAAGCGGGAAGTAGCACAGATACGCAGTATTTT	CASSQAGSSTDTQYF
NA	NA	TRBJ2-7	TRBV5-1	TGCGCCAGCAGCTTGGCCCCCGGGAGTCTCCACGAGCAGTACTTC	CASSLAPGSLHEQYF
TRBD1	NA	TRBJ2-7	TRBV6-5	TGTGCCAGCCCACCCGGGACAGGGAGCTCCTACGAGCAGTACTTC	CASPPGTGSSYEQYF
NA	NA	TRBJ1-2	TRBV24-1	TGTGCCACCAGTTCGATAGGCAGGGAATATGGCTACACCTTC	CATSSIGREYGYTF
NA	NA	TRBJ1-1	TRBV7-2	TGTGCCAGCAGCTTAATCGTGGGGGGTCGGACCACTGAAGCTTTCTTT	CASSLIVGGRTTEAFF
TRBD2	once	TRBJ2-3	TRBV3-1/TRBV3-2	TGTGCCAGCAGCCAGGTCGGGAGGACAGATACGCAGTATTTT	CASSQVGRTDTQYF
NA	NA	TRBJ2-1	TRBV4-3	TGCGCCAGCAGCCAAGTCCCAGGGGGGCCCATCCCGACTAGCTCCTACAATGAGCAGTTCTTC	CASSQVPGGPIPTSSYNEQFF
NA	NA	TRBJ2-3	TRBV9	TGTGCCAGCGGGGGGGCCTCAGATACGCAGTATTTT	CASGGASDTQYF
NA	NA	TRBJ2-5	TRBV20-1	TGCAGTGCTAGAGTCGGAGAGACCCAGTACTTC	CSARVGETQYF
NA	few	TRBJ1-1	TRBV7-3	TGTGCCAGCAGCCCAAGAGGGCAGAGCAGACTCTACACTGAAGCTTTCTTT	CASSPRGQSRLYTEAFF
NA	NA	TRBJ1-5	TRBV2	TGTGCCAGCAGTGAGGGGCAGGGCAATCAGCCCCAGCATTTT	CASSEGQGNQPQHF
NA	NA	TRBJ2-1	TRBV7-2	TGTGCCAGCAGCCCGGACAATGAGCAGTTCTTC	CASSPDNEQFF
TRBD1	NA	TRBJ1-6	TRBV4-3	TGCGCCAGCAGCCAAGACCTCCAAGGACAGGGGGCCTCCTATAATTCACCCCTCCACTTT	CASSQDLQGQGASYNSPLHF
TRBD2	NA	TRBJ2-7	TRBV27	TGTGCCAGCAGACTTATAGCGGGAGGAGACGAGCAGTACTTC	CASRLIAGGDEQYF
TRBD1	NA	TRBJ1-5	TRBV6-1	TGTGCCAGCAGTGCCTTGGAGGGGGCAGGTGATCAGCCCCAGCATTTT	CASSALEGAGDQPQHF
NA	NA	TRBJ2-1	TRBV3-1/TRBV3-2	TGTGCCAGCAGCCCCGGGAGTAGGGGTACCTACAATGAGCAGTTCTTC	CASSPGSRGTYNEQFF
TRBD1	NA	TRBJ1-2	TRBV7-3	TGTGCCAGCAGCCCAGACAGGGTTTCCCTCACCTTC	CASSPDRVSLTF
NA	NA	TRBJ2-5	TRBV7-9	TGTGCCAGTTCCTTCTCCGGGACACCTCAAGAGACCCAGTACTTC	CASSFSGTPQETQYF
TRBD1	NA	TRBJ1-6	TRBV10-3	TGTGCCATCAGTGAAGCGGACAGGGCGGCGTCACCCCTCCACTTT	CAISEADRAASPLHF
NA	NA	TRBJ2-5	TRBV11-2	TGTGCCAGCAGCCTCGTAAGGGGAGAGACCCAGTACTTC	CASSLVRGETQYF
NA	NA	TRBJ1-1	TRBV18	TGTGCCAGCTCACCACCCGGGGGCACTGAAGCTTTCTTT	CASSPPGGTEAFF
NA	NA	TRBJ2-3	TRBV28	TGTGCCAGCAGTTCTAGGTCCACCGCATTCACAGATACGCAGTATTTT	CASSSRSTAFTDTQYF
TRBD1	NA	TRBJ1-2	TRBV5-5	TGTGCCAGCAGCTTCGGGACAGGGGATGGCTACACCTTC	CASSFGTGDGYTF
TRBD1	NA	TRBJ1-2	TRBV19	TGTGCCAGTCGATTGGGGGGACAGGGGATGGGTGGCTACACCTTC	CASRLGGQGMGGYTF
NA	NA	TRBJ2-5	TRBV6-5	TGTGCCAGCAGTTACGGGCAGAAAGAGACCCAGTACTTC	CASSYGQKETQYF
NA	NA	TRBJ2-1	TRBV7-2	TGTGCCAGCAGCTTAGCGGGGGGACTCTTGAACAATGAGCAGTTCTTC	CASSLAGGLLNNEQFF
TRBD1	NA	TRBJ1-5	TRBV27	TGTGCCAGCGGTAACAGGGGTGGCAATCAGCCCCAGCATTTT	CASGNRGGNQPQHF
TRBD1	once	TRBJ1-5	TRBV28	TGTGCCAGCAGTTTTTCTCGGGTCCGAGACAGGGATAATCAGCCCCAGCATTTT	CASSFSRVRDRDNQPQHF